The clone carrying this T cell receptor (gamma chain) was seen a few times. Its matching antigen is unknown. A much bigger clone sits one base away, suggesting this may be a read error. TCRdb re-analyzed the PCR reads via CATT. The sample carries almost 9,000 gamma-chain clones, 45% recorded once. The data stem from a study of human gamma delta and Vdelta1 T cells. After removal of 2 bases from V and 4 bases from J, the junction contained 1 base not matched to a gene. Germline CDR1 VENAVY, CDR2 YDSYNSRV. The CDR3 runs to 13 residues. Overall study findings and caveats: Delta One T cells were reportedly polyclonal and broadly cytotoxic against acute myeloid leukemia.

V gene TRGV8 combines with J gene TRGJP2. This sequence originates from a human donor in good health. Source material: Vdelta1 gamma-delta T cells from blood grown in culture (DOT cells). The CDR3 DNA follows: TGTGCCACCTGGGATATTAGTGATTGGATCAAGACGTTT. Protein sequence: CATWDISDWIKTF.